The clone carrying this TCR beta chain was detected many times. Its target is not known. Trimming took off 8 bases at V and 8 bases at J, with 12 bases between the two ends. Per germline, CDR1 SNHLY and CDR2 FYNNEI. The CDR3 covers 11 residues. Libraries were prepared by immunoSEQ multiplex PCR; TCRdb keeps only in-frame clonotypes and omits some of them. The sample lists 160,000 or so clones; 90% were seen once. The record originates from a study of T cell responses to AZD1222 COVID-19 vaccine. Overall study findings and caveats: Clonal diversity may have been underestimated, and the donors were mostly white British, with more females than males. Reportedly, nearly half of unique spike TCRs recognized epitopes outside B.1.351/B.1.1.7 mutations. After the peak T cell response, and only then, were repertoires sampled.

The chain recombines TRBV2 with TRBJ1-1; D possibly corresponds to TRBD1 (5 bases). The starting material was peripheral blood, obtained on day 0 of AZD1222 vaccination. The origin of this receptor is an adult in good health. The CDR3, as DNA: TGTGCCAGCGGGGCGGGGAGCGAAGCTTTCTTT. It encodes CASGAGSEAFF.